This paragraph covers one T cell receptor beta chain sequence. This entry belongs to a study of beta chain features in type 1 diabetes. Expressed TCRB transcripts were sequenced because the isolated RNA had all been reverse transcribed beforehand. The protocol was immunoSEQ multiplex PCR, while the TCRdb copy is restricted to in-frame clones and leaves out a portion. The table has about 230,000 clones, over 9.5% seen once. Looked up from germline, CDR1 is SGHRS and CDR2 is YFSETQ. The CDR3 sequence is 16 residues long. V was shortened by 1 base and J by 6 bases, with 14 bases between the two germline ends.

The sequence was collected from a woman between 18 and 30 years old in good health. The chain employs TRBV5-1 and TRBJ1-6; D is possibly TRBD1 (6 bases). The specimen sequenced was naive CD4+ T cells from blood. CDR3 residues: CASSLSGGAGNSPLHF. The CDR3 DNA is TGCGCCAGCAGCTTGTCTGGGGGGGCAGGTAATTCACCCCTCCACTTT.